The 3 T cell receptor beta chains listed next were all sequenced from one sample in a study of radiotherapy plus CTLA-4 blockade in lung cancer. Here immunoSEQ multiplex PCR was the method, and the copy in TCRdb shows in-frame clones only, minus some. The sample lists 70,000 to 90,000 clones, 78% occurring once. The sequencing here drew on peripheral blood, taken from a patient treated with radiotherapy plus ipilimumab. The receptor set was obtained from a human donor with non-small cell lung cancer whose response to radiotherapy plus ipilimumab could not be evaluated. Some clones in this sample may be carry-over from other donors' samples.

This sequence joins TRBV7-6 and TRBJ2-3; TRBD2 might be the D (5 bases). The CDR3 sequence is 17 residues long. Germline V gene sequence: CDR1 SGHVS, CDR2 FNYEAQ. V lost 8 bases and J lost 1, with 22 bases in between. CDR3 residues: CASCTSEEEVGTDTQYF. DNA for the CDR3: TGTGCCAGCTGCACCTCAGAGGAGGAGGTGGGCACAGATACGCAGTATTTT. Full variable domain (missing parts from reference TRBV7-6 and TRBJ2-3): GAGVSQSPRYKVTKRGQDVALRCDPISGHVSLYWYRQALGQGPEFLTYFNYEAQQDKSGLPNDRFSAERPEGSISTLTIQRTEQRDSAMYRCASCTSEEEVGTDTQYFGPGTRLTVL.

The rearrangement uses TRBV19 and TRBJ1-1; no definite D call. Germline V gene sequence: CDR1 LNHDA, CDR2 SQIVND (reference sequence). The germline V and J ends were trimmed by 6 bases and 4 bases, with 15 bases remaining between them. This CDR3 region has 14 residues. The CDR3 nucleotides read TGTGCCAGTAGCCTTACAGTACTTGGCACTGAAGCTTTCTTT. Its protein is CASSLTVLGTEAFF.

The V gene is TRBV19, the J gene TRBJ2-1; D is undetermined. Germline V CDR1 and CDR2: LNHDA, SQIVND (reference sequence). This CDR3 has 16 residues. Trimming removed 8 bases from V and 4 bases from J, with 21 bases in between. CDR3 bases: TGTGCCAGTTCCCACCTTGGCGGCGACTTTTACAATGAGCAGTTCTTC. Amino acids: CASSHLGGDFYNEQFF.